The clone carrying this TCR beta chain was seen just once. This specimen comes from a study of blood T cell repertoires in COVID-19. Study-wide context: The origin of the acute and convalescent COVID-19 samples was the United States, Italy and Spain.

In the study's own analysis: Nucleated cell number was recorded as an estimate derived from reference gene primer amplification. Some clones are missing from TCRdb's copy, which holds only in-frame ones; the method was immunoSEQ multiplex PCR. V, J and clone size are taken as reported in that table, and D and trimming were inferred from the DNA itself. Found here are about 300,000 clones, roughly 90% of them singletons; the top ten hold 9.4%. This TCR was recovered from a man aged 18-30 years with active or convalescent COVID-19. The sample was peripheral blood.

The DNA of the CDR3 is TGTGCCAGCAGGCACCAGGGGGCCCTTGGCTATGGCTACACCTTC. This codes for CASRHQGALGYGYTF. The chain links TRBV3-1 (or the pseudogene TRBV3-2) to TRBJ1-2; 8 nucleotides match TRBD1. The CDR3 is 15 residues long. Germline V gives CDR1 LGHDT, CDR2 YNNKEL (reference sequence). The ends lost 6 bases at V and 4 bases at J; junction bases unmatched: 10.